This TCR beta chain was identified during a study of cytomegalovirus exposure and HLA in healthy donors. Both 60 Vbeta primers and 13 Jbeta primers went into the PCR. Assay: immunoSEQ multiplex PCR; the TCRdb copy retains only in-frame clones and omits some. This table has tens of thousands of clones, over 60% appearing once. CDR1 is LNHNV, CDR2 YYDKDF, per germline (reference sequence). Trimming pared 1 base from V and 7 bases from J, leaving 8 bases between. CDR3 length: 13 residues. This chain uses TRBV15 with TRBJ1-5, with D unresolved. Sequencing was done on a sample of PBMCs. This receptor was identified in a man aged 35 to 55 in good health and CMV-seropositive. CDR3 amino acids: CATSRAGGQPQHF. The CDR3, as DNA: TGTGCCACCAGCAGAGCCGGAGGCCAGCCCCAGCATTTT.